The present entry profiles one T cell receptor (beta chain) with its context. The data are from a study of blood T cell repertoires in COVID-19. Study information: The United States, Italy and Spain supplied acute and convalescent COVID-19 samples.

Germline assignment: CDR1 ENHRY and CDR2 SYGVKD. The CDR3 is made up of 15 amino acids. J was trimmed by 2 bases and V by 6 bases; bases with no gene match: 7. Assay: immunoSEQ multiplex PCR; the TCRdb copy retains only in-frame clones and omits some. This repertoire shows under 200,000 clones, about 80% found once; its top ten account for 15% to 20%. Sequencing was done on a sample of PBMCs or T cells enriched from blood (not recorded which). This receptor was obtained from a woman in her 70s in a cohort exposed to, infected with or recovered from COVID-19 (not recorded which). The V call is TRBV10-3, the J call TRBJ2-3; TRBD1 matches at 8 bases. As DNA, the CDR3 is TGTGCCATCAGAGCCGGGACAGGCGACACAGATACGCAGTATTTT. Protein: CAIRAGTGDTDTQYF.